Presented here are 19 T cell receptor beta chains from one specimen sequenced in a study of neurological immune-mediated disorders. TCRdb ran MiXCR on the 5' RACE reads and lists one entry per CDR3 protein. The sample yields 30,000 to 40,000 distinct CDR3 sequences, 3% to 4% seen once. The material sequenced was PBMCs. These TCRs come from a man aged 25 to 45 with multiple sclerosis.

This clonotype showed up many times. Just one base apart from a much larger clone, this may be a read error. The chain recombines TRBV20-1 with TRBJ2-4; D is unresolved. V gave up 2 bases and J gave up 10 bases, with 12 bases separating them. Germline V gene sequence: CDR1 DFQATT, CDR2 SNEGSKA (reference sequence). The CDR3 length is 12 residues. DNA of the CDR3: TGCAGTGCTAGACTAGGAACGAAAATTCAGTACTTC. Translated: CSARLGTKIQYF.

This clonotype was counted ten times or more. V usage is TRBV20-1 and J usage is TRBJ2-5; D is uncertain. Per the germline V gene, CDR1 is DFQATT and CDR2 is SNEGSKA (reference sequence). Trimming removed 1 base at V and 2 bases at J, with 17 bases between. This CDR3 region has 16 residues. Written as DNA, the CDR3 is TGCAGTGCTAGAGCATACCTTTCGGGCTTGCAAGAGACCCAGTACTTC. This translates into CSARAYLSGLQETQYF.

This chain uses TRBV4-2 with TRBJ2-7; 8 nucleotides line up with TRBD2. Germline CDR1 is LGHNA and CDR2 is YNFKEQ. V shed 0 bases, J shed 0 bases, and the junction held 4 bases outside the gene matches. The CDR3 is 16 amino acids. DNA of the CDR3: TGTGCCAGCAGCCAAGAGGAAGCGGGGGACTCCTACGAGCAGTACTTC. Protein: CASSQEEAGDSYEQYF.

At least ten counts were recorded for this clonotype. The chain employs TRBV28 and TRBJ1-2, with 10 bases identical to TRBD1. CDR3 length equals 16 residues. CDR1 and CDR2 (germline): MDHEN, SYDVKM. V lost 7 bases and J lost 3; bases outside the gene matches: 11. The CDR3 is CASISRDRGLYYGYTF. The CDR3 nucleotides read TGTGCCAGCATATCCCGGGACAGGGGCTTGTACTATGGCTACACCTTC.

The V and J genes are TRBV14 and TRBJ2-3; D might be TRBD1 (6 bases). Germline V lookup: CDR1 SGHDN, CDR2 FVKESK. CDR3 length equals 15 residues. Deletions cut 3 bases from V and 5 bases from J, with 15 bases between. The CDR3 nucleotides read TGTGCCAGCAGCCACATAGTGGGGGCAGGAGATACGCAGTATTTT. It specifies CASSHIVGAGDTQYF.

This clonotype was seen repeatedly, ten times or more. The J gene is TRBJ1-5, the V gene TRBV10-3, with 7 positions matching TRBD1. J lost 7 bases, V lost 10 bases, and 7 bases had no gene match. Germline loops: CDR1 ENHRY, CDR2 SYGVKD. The CDR3 contains 12 residues. This CDR3 is CATQQGGQPQHF. The CDR3, as DNA: TGTGCCACACAGCAAGGGGGCCAGCCCCAGCATTTT.

This clonotype has a count of ten or more. This chain uses TRBV12-3 or TRBV12-4 with TRBJ2-7; D ambiguous. The CDR3 is 13 amino acids. V was clipped by 4 bases and J by 0 bases, with 7 bases between them. The CDR3 loop is CASSSSLSYEQYF. As DNA, the CDR3 is TGTGCCAGCAGTTCCTCTCTCTCCTACGAGCAGTACTTC.

This clonotype occurred many times. Germline is not matched at one junction end, which may reflect a read error. The V gene is TRBV3-1, the J gene TRBJ1-5; D gene ambiguous. The CDR3 runs 15 residues. Looked up from germline, CDR1 is LGHDT and CDR2 is YNNKEL (reference sequence). CDR3 nucleotides: TGTGCCAGCAGCCAAGTTATGGGGAAGGCTCAGCCCCAGAATTTT. Translated, it gives CASSQVMGKAQPQNF.

In this sample, this clonotype turned up many times. The chain is built from TRBV27 and TRBJ1-1; no clear D. This CDR3 is 11 amino acids long. V dropped 7 bases and J dropped 4 bases, with 7 bases sitting between them. Germline CDR1 MNHEY, CDR2 SMNVEV (reference sequence). As DNA, the CDR3 is TGTGCCAGCATAGGCAGCACTGAAGCTTTCTTT. It is translated as CASIGSTEAFF.

The sample holds many counts of this clonotype. This rearrangement joins TRBV7-2 to TRBJ2-7; weak D call: TRBD1 (7 bases). CDR1 is SGHTA and CDR2 is FQGNSA in the germline V gene. Trimming stripped 6 bases from V and 2 bases from J, with 17 bases between. The length of the CDR3 is 15 residues. CDR3 nucleotides: TGTGCCAGCAGTCTAGGAGGGACAGTGACCTACGAGCAGTACTTC. The encoded protein is CASSLGGTVTYEQYF.

In its sample, this clonotype was seen many times. This chain links TRBV29-1 with TRBJ1-1; 7 bases are a match to TRBD1. The V gene end was trimmed by 6 bases and the J gene end by 4 bases; junction bases not matched to a gene: 11. The CDR3 runs to 14 residues. In germline, CDR1 is SQVTM, CDR2 ANQGSEA. In DNA, the CDR3 is TGCAGCGTGGGGACAGACAGACGGGGCACTGAAGCTTTCTTT. Translating it yields CSVGTDRRGTEAFF.

This clonotype was detected ten times or more. This chain links TRBV5-1 with TRBJ2-2, with no clear D. The CDR3 length is 13 residues. The V end lost 1 base, the J end lost 4 bases, and 5 bases lay between the germline ends. The germline CDR1 and CDR2 sequences are SGHRS and YFSETQ. CDR3 region: CASSLYITGELFF. CDR3 nucleotide sequence: TGCGCCAGCAGCTTGTATATCACCGGGGAGCTGTTTTTT.

This clonotype has ten or more counts. This chain uses TRBV7-2 with TRBJ1-1; maybe TRBD1 (5 bases). Germline lookup yields CDR1 SGHTA and CDR2 FQGNSA. The CDR3 is 14 residues long. Trimming left V 5 bases short and J 6 bases short, with 16 bases between. CDR3 nucleotides: TGTGCCAGCAGCCACGGCCCCCGGGGCTCTGAAGCTTTCTTT. This gives the protein CASSHGPRGSEAFF.

Concerning this clonotype itself: Germline and junction disagree at one end, which may indicate a read error. The chain combines TRBV20-1 with TRBJ1-2, with D possibly TRBD1 on 6 matching bases. The CDR3 covers 14 residues. CDR1 and CDR2 (germline): DFQATT, SNEGSKA (reference sequence). The CDR3 coding sequence is TGCAGTACTAGTCCCCATGGGGGGCCGTACGGCTACACCTTC. Residues: CSTSPHGGPYGYTF.

The chain joins TRBV12-3 or TRBV12-4 to TRBJ2-1; D ambiguous. The ends were cut back, 3 bases at V and 6 bases at J, with 9 bases in the middle. The CDR3 is made up of 13 amino acids. The CDR3 protein is CASSLNVGNEQFF. CDR3 nucleotide sequence: TGTGCCAGCAGTTTGAACGTTGGCAATGAGCAGTTCTTC.

This clonotype was counted a few times. V and J are TRBV20-1 and TRBJ2-4, with 12 bases fitting TRBD1. Germline CDR1 and CDR2: DFQATT and SNEGSKA (reference sequence). The CDR3 runs 15 residues. After removal of 1 base from V and 7 bases from J, the junction contained 5 bases not matched to a gene. The CDR3 loop reads CSARGGTGGKNIQYF. The DNA of the CDR3 is TGCAGTGCTAGAGGCGGGACAGGGGGCAAGAACATTCAGTACTTC.

Worth noting for this clonotype: This may be a read error, as it is one base from a much larger clone. The genes are TRBV20-1 and TRBJ2-5, with D perhaps TRBD2 (5 bases). The CDR3 is 14 amino acids. Trimming took off 3 bases at V and 5 bases at J, with 16 bases between the two ends. Germline V lookup: CDR1 DFQATT, CDR2 SNEGSKA (reference sequence). The CDR3 spells CSARRTDSLETQYF. CDR3 nucleotide sequence: TGCAGTGCTAGGAGGACGGACTCGTTGGAGACCCAGTACTTC.

At least ten counts were recorded for this clonotype. The chain couples TRBV20-1 to TRBJ2-1, with 8 bases aligning to TRBD2. The germline V gene has CDR1 DFQATT and CDR2 SNEGSKA (reference sequence). The length of the CDR3 is 15 residues. The V gene end was trimmed by 4 bases and the J gene end by 11 bases; junction bases not matched to a gene: 16. CDR3 sequence reads: CSATGPGLGVEQQFF. The CDR3 coding sequence is TGCAGTGCTACCGGACCGGGACTAGGAGTGGAGCAGCAGTTCTTC.

This clonotype was counted at least ten times. The V call is TRBV5-5, the J call TRBJ2-2, with 8 bases fitting TRBD2. The length of the CDR3 is 15 residues. Looked up from germline, CDR1 is SGHKS and CDR2 is YYEKEE (reference sequence). V lost 3 bases to trimming and J lost 7 bases; unmatched junction nucleotides: 8. The CDR3 loop reads CASSSRGGGRGELFF. The CDR3 coding sequence is TGTGCCAGCAGCTCCCGCGGCGGGGGGCGCGGGGAGCTGTTTTTT.